The entry that follows covers one T cell receptor (beta chain) sequence. Its cognate antigen is unknown. The data belong to a study of T cell responses to AZD1222 COVID-19 vaccine. Study findings and constraints: Dominant at 160-218 and 743-854, vaccine-associated CD4 TCRs also spanned spike.

This CDR3 has 16 amino acids. The V end was cut by 3 bases, the J end by 4 bases, with 18 bases between. CDR1 is LGHNA, CDR2 YSLEER, per germline. Data came from immunoSEQ multiplex PCR; TCRdb stores just in-frame clones and leaves some out. The sample holds over 150,000 clones; 92% are singletons and the top ten take about 4%. Specimen: peripheral blood, collected on day 0 of MenACWY control vaccination. The TCR sequence derives from an adult in good health. The chain employs TRBV4-3 and TRBJ1-2; weak D call: TRBD1 (5 bases). The CDR3, as DNA: TGCGCCAGCAGCCACGGTGACCCCGGGACCACCTATGGCTACACCTTC. Encoded protein: CASSHGDPGTTYGYTF.